This TCR beta chain was profiled in a study of T cells after somatic rescue of genetic block (dated by TCRdb to 2020 to 2021). For the wider study: The study assessed how robust, over the long term, a T-cell system was when the system had developed through somatic rescue of a genetic block in T-cell development.

Spanning cysteine to phenylalanine, the CDR3 consists of 12 amino acids. The retained sequence is limited to the CDR3, 36 bases, with the frame set at the first base. CDR1 and CDR2 are read off the germline V gene as MDHEN and SYDVKM. Trimming takes 6 bases from V and 8 bases from J, and the germline ends sit 11 bases apart. In the case of this clone: The specificity of this receptor is unknown. No quality values exist for individual bases; no much larger clone is one base distant.

Libraries were prepared through the immunoSEQ multiplex PCR assay. Here the immuneACCESS table is served through TCRdb, limited to in-frame sequences with V and J called. Missing clones are a known gap in these copies; in checked studies unresolved V genes cover under half, and the rest lacks a known reason. The table for this sample lists 85,000 to 90,000 clones; about nine tenths of them were counted only once. The top ten hold approximately 1.5% of the sample. The receptor was derived from a woman between 18 and 29 years old. What was sequenced was peripheral blood mononuclear cells (PBMCs). The chain is encoded by TRBV28 joined to TRBJ2-1; the D gene cannot be named for sure. The encoded CDR3 is CASSPLGYEQFF. The nucleotide sequence reads TGTGCCAGCAGCCCTCTGGGCTATGAGCAGTTCTTC.